This TCR beta chain was recorded in a study of T cell repertoires in cytomegalovirus infection. Across the whole study: Recently identified HLA-C-restricted CMV epitopes and well-studied HLA-B-restricted CMV epitopes were used by the study.

This clonotype was seen many times. What it binds is unknown. The germline gives CDR1 SGHTA, CDR2 FQGNSA. CDR3 length: 14 residues. Trimming pared 1 base from V and 4 bases from J, leaving 10 bases between. Via MiXCR, TCRdb re-called the reads, giving one row per CDR3 protein. This table has some 590,000 distinct CDR3 sequences, approximately 40% appearing once. V gene TRBV7-2 combines with J gene TRBJ1-1; D might be TRBD1 (6 bases). The sequencing used cultured PBMCs, collected from culture after CMV antigen stimulation. The TCR comes from a human donor in good health (CMV status not recorded). Some clones in this sample may be carry-over from other donors' samples. CDR3 protein: CASSLVGGATEAFF. DNA for the CDR3: TGTGCCAGCAGCTTAGTTGGGGGGGCCACTGAAGCTTTCTTT. The full variable domain, rest sourced from reference TRBV7-2 and TRBJ1-1, is GAGVSQSPSNKVTEKGKDVELRCDPISGHTALYWYRQSLGQGLEFLIYFQGNSAPDKSGLPSDRFSAERTGGSVSTLTIQRTQQEDSAVYLCASSLVGGATEAFFGQGTRLTVV.